A single sample is the source of the 18 T cell receptor beta chains below, sequenced in a study of shared clonotypes between healthy human individuals. Only in-frame clones appear in the TCRdb table, and some are missing; sequencing was by immunoSEQ multiplex PCR. The sample records around 440,000 clones, about 74% being singletons. Material for sequencing was PBMCs. The receptors stem from a woman in her forties in good health. Some clones in this sample may be carry-over from other donors' samples.

The chain links TRBV28 to TRBJ1-1; D not certain. With 8 bases removed from V and 8 bases from J, the gap between germline ends came to 9 bases. The germline V gene encodes CDR1 MDHEN and CDR2 SYDVKM. The CDR3 runs 10 residues. CDR3 sequence (DNA): TGTGCCAGCCGATCGGGGGAAGCTTTCTTT. Its translation: CASRSGEAFF. Complete variable domain (other parts from reference TRBV28 and TRBJ1-1): DVKVTQSSRYLVKRTGEKVFLECVQDMDHENMFWYRQDPGLGLRLIYFSYDVKMKEKGDIPEGYSVSREKKERFSLILESASTNQTSMYLCASRSGEAFFGQGTRLTVV.

The chain has TRBV7-9 and TRBJ2-1; 7 positions match TRBD1. Germline values: CDR1 SEHNR, CDR2 FQNEAQ (reference sequence). The CDR3 runs 15 residues. Trimming at V came to 5 bases and at J to 6 bases, leaving 10 bases not matched to a gene. The CDR3 nucleotides are TGTGCCAGCAGCCCCCCGGACAGGAGCTCCAATGAGCAGTTCTTC. It is translated as CASSPPDRSSNEQFF.

V is TRBV5-1 and J is TRBJ2-7, with D perhaps TRBD1 (6 bases). The CDR3 has 15 amino acids. Germline CDR1 SGHRS, CDR2 YFSETQ. Trimming took off 0 bases at V and 2 bases at J, with 12 bases between the two ends. The CDR3 DNA reads as TGCGCCAGCAGCTTGGGGGCGACAGGAACCTACGAGCAGTACTTC. Its translation: CASSLGATGTYEQYF.

This chain links TRBV23-1 with TRBJ2-7; TRBD1 aligns across 8 bases. TRBV23-1 carries the ORF label, with uncertain function. J lost 3 bases, V lost 5 bases, and 6 bases had no gene match. The length of the CDR3 is 14 residues. The CDR3 nucleotides read TGCGCCAGCAGTACCGGGACAGGATTCTACGAGCAGTACTTC. This codes for CASSTGTGFYEQYF.

This rearrangement joins TRBV5-4 to TRBJ2-1; perhaps TRBD1 as D (6 bases). The CDR3 is 14 amino acids. Germline assignment: CDR1 SGHNT and CDR2 YYREEE (reference sequence). Trimming pared 3 bases from V and 1 base from J, leaving 8 bases between. The DNA of the CDR3 is TGTGCCAGCAGCTCTGGACAGTCCTACAATGAGCAGTTCTTC. Translation gives CASSSGQSYNEQFF. Filled out from reference TRBV5-4 and TRBJ2-1, the complete variable domain reads ETGVTQSPTHLIKTRGQQVTLRCSSQSGHNTVSWYQQALGQGPQFIFQYYREEENGRGNFPPRFSGLQFPNYSSELNVNALELDDSALYLCASSSGQSYNEQFFGPGTRLTVL.

This chain connects TRBV1 to TRBJ2-5; TRBD2 reflects the table's D call only, with no check against the DNA. Matching the DNA end better, TRBJ2-7 makes the J call doubtful. TRBV1 corresponds to a pseudogene. CDR3 length equals 16 residues. CDR3 sequence reads: CASSHQGLAVSYEQYF. DNA of the CDR3: TGCGCCAGCAGCCACCAAGGTCTAGCGGTATCTTACGAGCAGTACTTC.

This clone was counted once. The V call is TRBV5-4, the J call TRBJ2-2; D not resolved. The V and J ends lost 9 bases and 3 bases respectively, with 15 bases between them. CDR1 and CDR2 (germline): SGHNT, YYREEE (reference sequence). The length of the CDR3 is 14 residues. The CDR3 DNA sequence: TGTGCCACCTCCCCCCGGCTTGACACCGGGGAGCTGTTTTTT. It yields the protein CATSPRLDTGELFF.

This clone was counted a single time. This CDR3 is CASSVVDGRVADTQYF. CDR3 nucleotide sequence: TGTGCCAGCAGCGTAGTTGACGGGAGGGTCGCAGATACGCAGTATTTT. The rearrangement uses TRBV9 and TRBJ2-3, with TRBD2 matching over 8 bases. V shed 0 bases, J shed 4 bases, and the junction held 7 bases outside the gene matches. CDR1 and CDR2 from the germline V gene are SGDLS and YYNGEE. The CDR3 sequence is 16 residues long.

This clone occurred many times. The sample holds other DNA sequences that translate to the same CDR3. The V call is TRBV7-2, the J call TRBJ2-7; 12 positions match TRBD2. The CDR3 totals 15 residues. The germline V gene encodes CDR1 SGHTA and CDR2 FQGNSA. The J segment lost 1 base and the V segment lost 5 bases, leaving 3 bases of the junction unmatched. This CDR3 is CASSLTSGRSYEQYF. The CDR3 DNA reads TGTGCCAGCAGCCTCACTAGCGGGAGGTCCTACGAGCAGTACTTC.

The chain employs TRBV18 and TRBJ2-7, with a possible D match to TRBD2 (7 bases). Trimming pared 5 bases from V and 3 bases from J, leaving 14 bases between. The CDR3 has 14 amino acids. Germline V CDR1 and CDR2: KGHSH, LQKENI. The CDR3 here is CASSAGRGGYEQYF. CDR3 DNA: TGTGCCAGCTCAGCGGGTAGGGGGGGCTACGAGCAGTACTTC.

Details on this clone: This sequence may be a read error, since a much larger clone differs from it by one base. This chain connects TRBV5-4 to TRBJ1-5; weak D call: TRBD1 (5 bases). Looked up from germline, CDR1 is SGHNT and CDR2 is YYREEE (reference sequence). CDR3 length: 14 amino acids. The CDR3 loop reads CATSRADSNQPQHF. Here the CDR3 DNA reads TGTGCCACCAGCAGGGCCGATAGCAATCAGCCCCAGCATTTT.

The rearrangement joins TRBV5-4 to TRBJ2-7; possibly TRBD2 for D (7 bases). This CDR3 is built from 15 residues. Trimming took off 2 bases at V and 0 bases at J, with 12 bases between the two ends. The germline V gene has CDR1 SGHNT and CDR2 YYREEE (reference sequence). The CDR3 loop reads CASSLGGDSSYEQYF. The CDR3 nucleotides are TGTGCCAGCAGCTTAGGGGGGGATAGCTCCTACGAGCAGTACTTC.

The V gene is TRBV14, the J gene TRBJ2-5; 13 bases fit TRBD2. Trimming removed 4 bases from V and 4 bases from J; junction bases left unmatched: 3. Germline CDR1 is SGHDN and CDR2 is FVKESK. This CDR3 contains 15 residues. The CDR3 sequence: CASSPGLAGVETQYF. The DNA for the CDR3 is TGTGCCAGCAGCCCCGGACTAGCGGGAGTAGAGACCCAGTACTTC.

The chain carries TRBV5-6 and TRBJ2-7; D uncertain. The CDR3 is made up of 12 amino acids. Per the germline V gene, CDR1 is SGHDT and CDR2 is YYEEEE. The ends were cut back, 0 bases at V and 7 bases at J, with 8 bases in the middle. The CDR3 loop is CASSLAWSEQYF. In DNA, the CDR3 is TGTGCCAGCAGCTTGGCCTGGTCGGAGCAGTACTTC.

The CDR3 loop reads CATSRDRLTGNTYEQYF. CDR3 in DNA: TGTGCCACCAGCAGAGATCGGCTGACAGGGAATACCTACGAGCAGTACTTC. The chain combines TRBV15 with TRBJ2-5, with 7 bases aligning to TRBD1. The assigned J gene may be wrong: the sequence end matches TRBJ2-7 better. The CDR3 is made up of 17 amino acids. Germline assignment: CDR1 LNHNV and CDR2 YYDKDF (reference sequence).

This clone occurred a few times. The CDR3 spells CASSKERTGGAYEQYF. CDR3 bases: TGTGCCAGCAGCAAAGAGAGGACGGGCGGGGCCTACGAGCAGTACTTC. The chain couples TRBV21-1 to TRBJ2-7; the table's D call TRBD2 went unverified against the DNA. TRBV21-1 constitutes a pseudogene. The length of the CDR3 is 16 residues.

The gene calls are TRBV27 and TRBJ2-3; the D gene is possibly TRBD2 (5 bases). The germline CDR1 and CDR2 sequences are MNHEY and SMNVEV (reference sequence). V lost 7 bases and J 0 bases, leaving 14 bases between the germline ends. This CDR3 region has 15 residues. The CDR3: CASIPAGSSTDTQYF. In DNA form, the CDR3 reads TGTGCCAGCATCCCGGCGGGTTCTAGCACAGATACGCAGTATTTT.

This sequence joins TRBV5-6 and TRBJ2-2; D ambiguous. Germline values: CDR1 SGHDT, CDR2 YYEEEE. The CDR3 contains 14 residues. V dropped 4 bases and J dropped 3 bases, with 10 bases sitting between them. CDR3 region: CASSQMVDTGELFF. CDR3 nucleotide sequence: TGTGCCAGCAGCCAGATGGTAGACACCGGGGAGCTGTTTTTT. Full variable domain (rest looked up from reference TRBV5-6 and TRBJ2-2): DAGVTQSPTHLIKTRGQQVTLRCSPKSGHDTVSWYQQALGQGPQFIFQYYEEEERQRGNFPDRFSGHQFPNYSSELNVNALLLGDSALYLCASSQMVDTGELFFGEGSRLTVL.